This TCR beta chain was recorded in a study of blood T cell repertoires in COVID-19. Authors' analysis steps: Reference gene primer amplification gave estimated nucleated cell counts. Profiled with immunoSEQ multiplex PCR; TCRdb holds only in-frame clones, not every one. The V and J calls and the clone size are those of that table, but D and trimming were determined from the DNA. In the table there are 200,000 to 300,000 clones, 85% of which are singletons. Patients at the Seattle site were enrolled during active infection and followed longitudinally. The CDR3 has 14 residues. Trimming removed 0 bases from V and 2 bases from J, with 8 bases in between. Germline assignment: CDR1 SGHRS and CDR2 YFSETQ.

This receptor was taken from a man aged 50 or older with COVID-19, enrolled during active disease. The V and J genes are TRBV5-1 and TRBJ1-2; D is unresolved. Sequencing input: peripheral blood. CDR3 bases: TGCGCCAGCAGCTTGGCACAGTTCAACTATGGCTACACCTTC. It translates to CASSLAQFNYGYTF.